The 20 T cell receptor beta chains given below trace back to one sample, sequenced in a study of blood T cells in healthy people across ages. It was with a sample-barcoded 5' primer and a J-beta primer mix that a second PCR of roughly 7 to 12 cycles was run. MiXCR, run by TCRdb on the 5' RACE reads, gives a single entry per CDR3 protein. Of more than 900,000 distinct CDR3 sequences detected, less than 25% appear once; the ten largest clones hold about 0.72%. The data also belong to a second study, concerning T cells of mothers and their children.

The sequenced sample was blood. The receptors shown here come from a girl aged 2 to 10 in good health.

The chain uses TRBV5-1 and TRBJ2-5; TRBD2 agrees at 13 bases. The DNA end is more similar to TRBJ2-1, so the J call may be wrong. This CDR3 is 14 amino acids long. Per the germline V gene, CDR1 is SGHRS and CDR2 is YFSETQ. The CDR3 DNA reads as TGCGCCAGCAGTATGGGACTAGCGGGAAATGAGCAGTTCTTC. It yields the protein CASSMGLAGNEQFF.

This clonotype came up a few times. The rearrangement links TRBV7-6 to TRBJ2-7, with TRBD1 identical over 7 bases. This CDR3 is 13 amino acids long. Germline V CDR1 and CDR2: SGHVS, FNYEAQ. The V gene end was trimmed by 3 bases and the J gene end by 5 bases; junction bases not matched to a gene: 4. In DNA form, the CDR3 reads TGTGCCAGCAGCTTTAACAGGGGAGACGAGCAGTACTTC. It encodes CASSFNRGDEQYF.

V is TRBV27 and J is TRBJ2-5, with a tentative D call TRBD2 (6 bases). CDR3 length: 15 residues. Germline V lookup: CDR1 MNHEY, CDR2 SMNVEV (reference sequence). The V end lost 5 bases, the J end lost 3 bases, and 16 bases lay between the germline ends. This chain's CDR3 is CASSPSRGSKETQYF. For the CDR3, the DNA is TGTGCCAGCAGTCCCTCCCGGGGGTCAAAAGAGACCCAGTACTTC.

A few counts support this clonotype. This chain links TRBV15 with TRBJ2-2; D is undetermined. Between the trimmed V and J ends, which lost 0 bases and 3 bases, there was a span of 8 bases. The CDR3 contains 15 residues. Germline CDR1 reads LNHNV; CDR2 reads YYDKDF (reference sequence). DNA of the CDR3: TGTGCCACCAGCAGAGATTTGGGTGACACCGGGGAGCTGTTTTTT. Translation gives CATSRDLGDTGELFF.

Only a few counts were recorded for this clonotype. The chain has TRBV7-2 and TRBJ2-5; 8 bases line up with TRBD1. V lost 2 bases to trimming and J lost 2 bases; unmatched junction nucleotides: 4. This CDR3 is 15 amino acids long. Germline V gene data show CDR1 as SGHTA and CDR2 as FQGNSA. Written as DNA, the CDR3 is TGTGCCAGCAGCTTAAGGGGACAGGTTCAAGAGACCCAGTACTTC. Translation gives CASSLRGQVQETQYF.

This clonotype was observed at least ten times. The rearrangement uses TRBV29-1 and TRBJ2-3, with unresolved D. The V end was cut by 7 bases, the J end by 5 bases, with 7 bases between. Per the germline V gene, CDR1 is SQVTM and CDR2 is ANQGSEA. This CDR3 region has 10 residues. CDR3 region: CSAREDTQYF. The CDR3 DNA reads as TGCAGCGCCCGAGAAGATACGCAGTATTTT.

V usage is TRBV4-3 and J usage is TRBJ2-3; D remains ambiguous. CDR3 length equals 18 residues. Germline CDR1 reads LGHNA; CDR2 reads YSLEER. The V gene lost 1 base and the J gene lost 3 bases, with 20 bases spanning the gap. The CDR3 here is CASSQGPSSAQETDTQYF. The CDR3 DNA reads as TGCGCCAGCAGCCAAGGCCCTTCCTCCGCGCAGGAGACAGATACGCAGTATTTT.

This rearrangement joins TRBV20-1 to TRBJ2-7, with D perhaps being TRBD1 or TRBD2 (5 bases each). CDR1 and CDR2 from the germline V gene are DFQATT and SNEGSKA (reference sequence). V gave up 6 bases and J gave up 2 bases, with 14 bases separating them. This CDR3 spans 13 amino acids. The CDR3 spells CSAHGDGTYEQYF. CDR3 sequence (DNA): TGCAGTGCCCACGGGGACGGAACCTACGAGCAGTACTTC.

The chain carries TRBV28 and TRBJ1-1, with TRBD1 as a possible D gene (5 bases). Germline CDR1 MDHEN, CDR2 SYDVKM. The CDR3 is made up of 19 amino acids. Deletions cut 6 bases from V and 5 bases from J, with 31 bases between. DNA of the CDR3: TGTGCCAGCAGGACGCTGGTAGGTGCAGGGAAAAGTTGGGGGACTGAAGCTTTCTTT. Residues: CASRTLVGAGKSWGTEAFF.

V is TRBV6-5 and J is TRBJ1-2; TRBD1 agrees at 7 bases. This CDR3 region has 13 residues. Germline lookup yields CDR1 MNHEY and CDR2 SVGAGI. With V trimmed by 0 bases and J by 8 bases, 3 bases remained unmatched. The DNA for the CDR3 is TGTGCCAGCAGTTACTCACAGGGGCAGGGCTACACCTTC. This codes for CASSYSQGQGYTF.

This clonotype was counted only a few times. The CDR3: CASSLVPGRGQPQHF. CDR3 bases: TGTGCCAGCAGCTTAGTACCAGGGCGCGGTCAGCCCCAGCATTTT. The chain links TRBV7-2 to TRBJ1-5; a weak D match, TRBD1 (5 bases). V shed 1 base and J shed 6 bases, with 13 bases lying between them. Germline V lookup: CDR1 SGHTA, CDR2 FQGNSA. The CDR3 loop spans 15 amino acids.

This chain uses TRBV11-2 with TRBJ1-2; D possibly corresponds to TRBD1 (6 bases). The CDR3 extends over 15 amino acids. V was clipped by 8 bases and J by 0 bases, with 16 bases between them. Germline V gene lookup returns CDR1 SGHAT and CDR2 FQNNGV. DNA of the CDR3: TGTGCCAGCTCGGGGGCTGGCGGGGCTAACTATGGCTACACCTTC. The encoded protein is CASSGAGGANYGYTF. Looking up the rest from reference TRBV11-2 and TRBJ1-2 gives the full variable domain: EAGVAQSPRYKIIEKRQSVAFWCNPISGHATLYWYQQILGQGPKLLIQFQNNGVVDDSQLPKDRFSAERLKGVDSTLKIQPAKLEDSAVYLCASSGAGGANYGYTFGSGTRLTVV.

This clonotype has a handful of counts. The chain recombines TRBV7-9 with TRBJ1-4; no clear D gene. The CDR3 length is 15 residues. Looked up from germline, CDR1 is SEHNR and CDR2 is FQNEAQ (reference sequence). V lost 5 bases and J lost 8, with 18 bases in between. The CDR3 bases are TGTGCCAGCAGCCCGCGGTCCTTAGATGGGGAAAAACTGTTTTTT. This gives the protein CASSPRSLDGEKLFF.

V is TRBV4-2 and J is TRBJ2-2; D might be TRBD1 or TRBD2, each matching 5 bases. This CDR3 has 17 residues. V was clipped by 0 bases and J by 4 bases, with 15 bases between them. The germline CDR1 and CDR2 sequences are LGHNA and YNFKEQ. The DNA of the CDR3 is TGTGCCAGCAGCCAAGAGGTCGGGGCTGCCCCCACCGGGGAGCTGTTTTTT. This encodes CASSQEVGAAPTGELFF.

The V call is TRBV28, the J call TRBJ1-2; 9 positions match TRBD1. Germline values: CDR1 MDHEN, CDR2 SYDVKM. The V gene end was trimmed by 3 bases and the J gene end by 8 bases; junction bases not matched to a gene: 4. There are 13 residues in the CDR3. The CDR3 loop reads CASSFGTGWGYTF. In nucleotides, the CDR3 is TGTGCCAGCAGTTTCGGGACAGGGTGGGGCTACACCTTC.

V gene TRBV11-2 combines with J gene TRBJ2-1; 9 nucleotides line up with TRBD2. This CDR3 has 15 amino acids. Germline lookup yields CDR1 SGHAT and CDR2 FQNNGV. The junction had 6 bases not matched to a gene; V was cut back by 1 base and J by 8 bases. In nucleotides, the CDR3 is TGTGCCAGCAGCTTAGGTAGCGGGAGAGCGGATGAGCAGTTCTTC. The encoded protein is CASSLGSGRADEQFF.

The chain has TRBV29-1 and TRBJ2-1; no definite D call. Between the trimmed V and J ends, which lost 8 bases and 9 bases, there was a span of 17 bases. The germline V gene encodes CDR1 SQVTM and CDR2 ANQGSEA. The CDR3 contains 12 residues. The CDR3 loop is CSLSTQAGEQFF. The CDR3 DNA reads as TGCAGCTTATCAACCCAGGCTGGTGAGCAGTTCTTC.

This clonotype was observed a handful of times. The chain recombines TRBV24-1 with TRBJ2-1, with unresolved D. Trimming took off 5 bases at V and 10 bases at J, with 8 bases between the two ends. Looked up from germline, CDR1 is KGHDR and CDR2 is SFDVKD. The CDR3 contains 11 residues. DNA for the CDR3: TGTGCCACCAGTGTTGAACAGGAGCAGTTCTTC. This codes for CATSVEQEQFF.

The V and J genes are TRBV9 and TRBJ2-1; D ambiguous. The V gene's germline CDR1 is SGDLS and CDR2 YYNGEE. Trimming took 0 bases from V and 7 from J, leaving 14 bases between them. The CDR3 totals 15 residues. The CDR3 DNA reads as TGTGCCAGCAGCGTAGAAGAGGAGCTTCTGAATGAGCAGTTCTTC. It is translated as CASSVEEELLNEQFF.

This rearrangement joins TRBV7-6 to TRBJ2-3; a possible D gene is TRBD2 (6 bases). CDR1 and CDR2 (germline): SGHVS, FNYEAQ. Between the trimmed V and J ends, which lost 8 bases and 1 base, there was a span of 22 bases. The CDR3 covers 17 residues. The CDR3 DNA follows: TGTGCCAGCTCCCGGCTTGTGGCGGGGAAAGGCACAGATACGCAGTATTTT. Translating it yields CASSRLVAGKGTDTQYF.